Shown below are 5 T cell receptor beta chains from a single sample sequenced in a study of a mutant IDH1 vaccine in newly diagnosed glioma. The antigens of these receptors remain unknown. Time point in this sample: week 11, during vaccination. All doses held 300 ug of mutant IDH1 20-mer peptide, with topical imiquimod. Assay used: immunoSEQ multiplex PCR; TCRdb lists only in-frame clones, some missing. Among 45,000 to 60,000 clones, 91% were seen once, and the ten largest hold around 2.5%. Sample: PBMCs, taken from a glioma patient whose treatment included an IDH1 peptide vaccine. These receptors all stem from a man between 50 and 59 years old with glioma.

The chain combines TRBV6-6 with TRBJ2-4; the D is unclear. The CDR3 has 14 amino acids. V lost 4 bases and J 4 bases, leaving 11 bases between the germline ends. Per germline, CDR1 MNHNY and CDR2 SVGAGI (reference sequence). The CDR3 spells CASSSDGQKNIQYF. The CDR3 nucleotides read TGTGCCAGCAGTTCGGACGGGCAGAAAAACATTCAGTACTTC.

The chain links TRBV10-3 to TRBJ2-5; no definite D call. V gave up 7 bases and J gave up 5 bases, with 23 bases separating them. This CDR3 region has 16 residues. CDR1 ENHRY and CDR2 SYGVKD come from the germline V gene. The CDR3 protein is CAIKPADGRGGETQYF. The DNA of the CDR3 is TGTGCCATCAAACCCGCGGATGGCCGCGGCGGCGAGACCCAGTACTTC.

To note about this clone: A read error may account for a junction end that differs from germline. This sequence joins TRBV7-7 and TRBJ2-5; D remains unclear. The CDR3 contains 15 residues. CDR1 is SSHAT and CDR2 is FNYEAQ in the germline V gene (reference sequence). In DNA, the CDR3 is TGTGCTAGCAGTATCGGACGGACGTACCAAGAGACCCAGTACTTC. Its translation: CASSIGRTYQETQYF.

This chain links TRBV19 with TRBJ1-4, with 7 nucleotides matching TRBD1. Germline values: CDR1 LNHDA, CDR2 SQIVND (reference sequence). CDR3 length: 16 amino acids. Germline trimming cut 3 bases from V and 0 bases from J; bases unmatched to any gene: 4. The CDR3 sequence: CASSIWDSSTNEKLFF. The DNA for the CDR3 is TGTGCCAGTAGTATCTGGGACAGTTCAACTAATGAAAAACTGTTTTTT. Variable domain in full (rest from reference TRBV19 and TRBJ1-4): DGGITQSPKYLFRKEGQNVTLSCEQNLNHDAMYWYRQDPGQGLRLIYYSQIVNDFQKGDIAEGYSVSREKKESFPLTVTSAQKNPTAFYLCASSIWDSSTNEKLFFGSGTQLSVL.

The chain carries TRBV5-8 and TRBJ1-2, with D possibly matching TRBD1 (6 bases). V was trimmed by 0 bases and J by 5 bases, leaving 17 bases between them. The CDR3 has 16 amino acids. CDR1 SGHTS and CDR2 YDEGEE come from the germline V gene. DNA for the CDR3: TGTGCCAGCAGCTTGGCCCAACAGGGCGCCTATTATGGCTACACCTTC. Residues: CASSLAQQGAYYGYTF.